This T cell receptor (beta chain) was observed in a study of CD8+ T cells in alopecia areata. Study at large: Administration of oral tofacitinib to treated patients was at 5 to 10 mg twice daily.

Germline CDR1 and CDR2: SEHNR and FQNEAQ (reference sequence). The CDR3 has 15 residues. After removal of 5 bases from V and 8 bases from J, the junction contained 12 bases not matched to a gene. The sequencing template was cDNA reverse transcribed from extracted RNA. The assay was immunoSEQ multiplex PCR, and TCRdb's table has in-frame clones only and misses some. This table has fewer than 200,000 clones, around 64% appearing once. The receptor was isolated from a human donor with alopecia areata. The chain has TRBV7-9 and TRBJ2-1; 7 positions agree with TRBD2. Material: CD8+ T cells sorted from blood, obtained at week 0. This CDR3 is CASSPREGPGDEQFF. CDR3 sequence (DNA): TGTGCCAGCAGCCCGAGGGAGGGGCCTGGGGATGAGCAGTTCTTC.